These 30 T cell receptor beta chains originate from one sample sequenced in a study of T cells after yellow fever vaccination. TCRdb re-analysed the 5' RACE reads in MiXCR, keeping a single row per CDR3 protein. Among some 320,000 distinct CDR3 sequences, approximately 9% were seen once, and the ten largest hold roughly 18%. This specimen consisted of PBMCs, obtained on the day of the first yellow fever vaccination. The receptors were sampled from a man aged 18 to 30 who received the YFV17D yellow fever vaccine.

This clonotype was observed many times. The chain employs TRBV7-2 and TRBJ2-5, with a weak D call TRBD2 (5 bases). The CDR3 is 12 amino acids. V dropped 8 bases and J dropped 6 bases, with 13 bases sitting between them. CDR1 and CDR2 from the germline V gene are SGHTA and FQGNSA. In nucleotides, the CDR3 is TGTGCCAGCTCACTAGAGCGGAAGACCCAGTACTTC. Its translation is CASSLERKTQYF. Complete variable domain (other parts from reference TRBV7-2 and TRBJ2-5): GAGVSQSPSNKVTEKGKDVELRCDPISGHTALYWYRQSLGQGLEFLIYFQGNSAPDKSGLPSDRFSAERTGGSVSTLTIQRTQQEDSAVYLCASSLERKTQYFGPGTRLLVL.

This clonotype was seen a few times. The chain joins TRBV6-1 to TRBJ2-5; possibly TRBD1 for D (6 bases). The CDR3 totals 16 residues. In germline, CDR1 is MNHNS, CDR2 SASEGT. Between the trimmed V and J ends, which lost 6 bases and 0 bases, there was a span of 17 bases. CDR3 protein: CASSPGTHPNQETQYF. CDR3 in DNA: TGTGCCAGCAGCCCCGGGACACACCCCAACCAAGAGACCCAGTACTTC.

This clonotype was recorded many times. The chain recombines TRBV5-1 with TRBJ2-7, with TRBD1 as a possible D gene (5 bases). Deletions cut 4 bases from V and 1 base from J, with 12 bases between. The CDR3 extends over 14 amino acids. Germline V CDR1 and CDR2: SGHRS, YFSETQ. Here the CDR3 DNA reads TGCGCCAGCAGCCAAGACAGCTATTCCTACGAGCAGTACGTC. It yields the protein CASSQDSYSYEQYV.

A few counts support this clonotype. The chain is built from TRBV19 and TRBJ1-4; D is uncertain. Trimming pared 2 bases from V and 0 bases from J, leaving 4 bases between. Per germline, CDR1 LNHDA and CDR2 SQIVND (reference sequence). The CDR3 totals 14 residues. In DNA form, the CDR3 reads TGTGCCAGTAGTATACCTACAACTAATGAAAAACTGTTTTTT. It translates to CASSIPTTNEKLFF. Variable domain in full (rest from reference TRBV19 and TRBJ1-4): DGGITQSPKYLFRKEGQNVTLSCEQNLNHDAMYWYRQDPGQGLRLIYYSQIVNDFQKGDIAEGYSVSREKKESFPLTVTSAQKNPTAFYLCASSIPTTNEKLFFGSGTQLSVL.

This clonotype was seen many times. The V and J genes are TRBV5-1 and TRBJ2-3; maybe TRBD2 (5 bases). The ends were cut back, 4 bases at V and 2 bases at J, with 17 bases in the middle. The length of the CDR3 is 16 residues. Germline V gene lookup returns CDR1 SGHRS and CDR2 YFSETQ. CDR3 protein: CASSPGLDGYTDTQYF. In DNA form, the CDR3 reads TGCGCCAGCAGCCCCGGACTGGACGGGTACACAGATACGCAGTATTTT.

V usage is TRBV9 and J usage is TRBJ2-3, with D perhaps TRBD1 or TRBD2 (5 bases each). The germline CDR1 and CDR2 sequences are SGDLS and YYNGEE. CDR3 size: 18 residues. Deletions cut 4 bases from V and 8 bases from J, with 29 bases between. The CDR3 nucleotides are TGTGCCAGCAGCACCCCACGGGGCTCTCCAGCCCCGCCGGGTACGCAGTATTTT. Residues: CASSTPRGSPAPPGTQYF.

A few counts support this clonotype. The rearrangement joins TRBV2 to TRBJ2-3; 8 positions agree with TRBD2. This CDR3 is 15 amino acids long. The germline CDR1 and CDR2 sequences are SNHLY and FYNNEI. Trimming removed 6 bases from V and 2 bases from J; junction bases left unmatched: 7. CDR3 region: CASRPAGALTDTQYF. CDR3 in DNA: TGTGCCAGCAGGCCAGCGGGGGCCCTCACAGATACGCAGTATTTT.

This chain connects TRBV27 to TRBJ1-6; 10 bases agree with TRBD1. After removal of 5 bases from V and 8 bases from J, the junction contained 9 bases not matched to a gene. The V gene's germline CDR1 is MNHEY and CDR2 SMNVEV (reference sequence). The CDR3 has 16 residues. The CDR3: CASSRRSGTGDSPLHF. For the CDR3, the DNA is TGTGCCAGCAGTCGACGATCCGGGACAGGGGATTCACCCCTCCACTTT.

The chain is built from TRBV5-1 and TRBJ2-2, with 7 bases that match TRBD2. The CDR3 is 17 residues long. V dropped 4 bases and J dropped 5; count of bases not matched to a gene: 14. CDR1 and CDR2 from the germline V gene are SGHRS and YFSETQ. DNA for the CDR3: TGCGCCAGCAGCCCGGGTGACTATGCGGGAGTTACCGGGGAGCTGTTTTTT. Amino acids: CASSPGDYAGVTGELFF.

The rearrangement joins TRBV5-5 to TRBJ2-7; the D gene is possibly TRBD2 (5 bases). The CDR3 extends over 14 amino acids. Trimming took 0 bases from V and 3 from J, leaving 10 bases between them. Germline V gives CDR1 SGHKS, CDR2 YYEKEE (reference sequence). Here the CDR3 reads CASSLAGILYEQYV. For the CDR3, the DNA is TGTGCCAGCAGCTTGGCCGGGATACTCTACGAGCAGTACGTC.

The chain has TRBV7-8 and TRBJ2-3, with 7 bases identical to TRBD1. From germline, CDR1 is SGHVS and CDR2 FQNEAQ. J was trimmed by 3 bases and V by 4 bases; bases with no gene match: 16. The CDR3 is 18 residues long. The DNA for the CDR3 is TGTGCCAGCAGCTCTCCAGGGGGTCCAGGGGGTTGGACAGATACGCAGTATTTT. As protein: CASSSPGGPGGWTDTQYF.

The J gene is TRBJ1-2, the V gene TRBV9, with 7 bases matching TRBD1. Germline-derived CDR1 and CDR2 are SGDLS and YYNGEE. With 9 bases clipped from V and 0 bases from J, the junction kept 11 bases outside the gene matches. The CDR3 contains 15 residues. The DNA of the CDR3 is TGTGCCAAAAGCCCCAGGGACAGTTCTAACTATGGCTACACCTTC. Its translation is CAKSPRDSSNYGYTF.

There are a few counts of this clonotype. The chain has TRBV28 and TRBJ2-1, with a weak D call TRBD2 (6 bases). This CDR3 has 14 amino acids. Germline CDR1 is MDHEN and CDR2 is SYDVKM. V lost 0 bases and J 5 bases, leaving 8 bases between the germline ends. CDR3 nucleotide sequence: TGTGCCAGCAGTTTATGGCGGGGTGACAATGAGCAGTTCTTC. This encodes CASSLWRGDNEQFF.

In this sample, this clonotype turned up a few times. This chain uses TRBV20-1 with TRBJ2-3, with D perhaps given as TRBD1 or TRBD2 (5 bases each). This CDR3 comprises 14 residues. V was clipped by 0 bases and J by 2 bases, with 9 bases between them. CDR1 DFQATT and CDR2 SNEGSKA come from the germline V gene (reference sequence). CDR3 in amino acids: CSARDEGYTDTQYF. CDR3 sequence (DNA): TGCAGTGCTAGAGATGAGGGGTACACAGATACGCAGTATTTT.

This clonotype turned up a few times. The chain combines TRBV29-1 with TRBJ1-1; 7 bases match TRBD1. CDR3 length equals 13 residues. The ends lost 4 bases at V and 3 bases at J; junction bases unmatched: 5. Looked up from germline, CDR1 is SQVTM and CDR2 is ANQGSEA. Here the CDR3 reads CSVGIRGDTEAFF. The CDR3 bases are TGCAGCGTTGGAATCAGGGGGGACACTGAAGCTTTCTTT.

This clonotype was seen a few times. This sequence joins TRBV11-2 and TRBJ2-7; unclear D gene. V lost 5 bases and J lost 1, with 6 bases in between. The CDR3 contains 12 residues. Germline assignment: CDR1 SGHAT and CDR2 FQNNGV. The CDR3 sequence is CASSQNSYEQYF. CDR3 DNA: TGTGCCAGCAGCCAAAATTCCTACGAGCAGTACTTC. Combining the CDR3 with reference TRBV11-2 and TRBJ2-7 gives the whole variable domain EAGVAQSPRYKIIEKRQSVAFWCNPISGHATLYWYQQILGQGPKLLIQFQNNGVVDDSQLPKDRFSAERLKGVDSTLKIQPAKLEDSAVYLCASSQNSYEQYFGPGTRLTVT.

This clonotype showed up many times. The chain employs TRBV4-2 and TRBJ1-1; D is undetermined. The CDR3 contains 14 residues. CDR1 and CDR2 from the germline V gene are LGHNA and YNFKEQ. Trimming shortened V by 0 bases and J by 3 bases, and 8 bases separated the two germline ends. Written as DNA, the CDR3 is TGTGCCAGCAGCCAAGAGAGGGTGGACACTGAAGCTTTCTTT. Amino acid sequence: CASSQERVDTEAFF.

This clonotype was picked up many times. The genes are TRBV5-1 and TRBJ1-3; 7 bases match TRBD1. V gave up 4 bases and J gave up 2 bases; unmatched junction bases: 3. Germline V gene data show CDR1 as SGHRS and CDR2 as YFSETQ. The CDR3 has 14 residues. CDR3 sequence (DNA): TGCGCCAGCAGCGCCAGGGGGGCTGGAAACACCATATATTTT. Translation: CASSARGAGNTIYF. Filled out from reference TRBV5-1 and TRBJ1-3, the complete variable domain reads KAGVTQTPRYLIKTRGQQVTLSCSPISGHRSVSWYQQTPGQGLQFLFEYFSETQRNKGNFPGRFSGRQFSNSRSEMNVSTLELGDSALYLCASSARGAGNTIYFGEGSWLTVV.

This clonotype was counted only a few times. V gene TRBV10-3 combines with J gene TRBJ2-1, with 8 bases aligning to TRBD1. The junction had 5 bases not matched to a gene; V was cut back by 6 bases and J by 7 bases. The V gene's germline CDR1 is ENHRY and CDR2 SYGVKD. The CDR3 extends over 13 amino acids. The CDR3 is CAIRRTGNNEQFF. The DNA of the CDR3 is TGTGCCATCAGAAGGACAGGGAATAATGAGCAGTTCTTC.

This clonotype was seen at least ten times. The DNA of the CDR3 is TGTGCCAGCAGCCCTCTACGACTAGCGGCCACAGATACGCAGTATTTT. It is translated as CASSPLRLAATDTQYF. The genes are TRBV7-3 and TRBJ2-3, with 9 bases identical to TRBD2. The CDR3 totals 16 residues. The germline V gene encodes CDR1 SGHTA and CDR2 FQGTGA. V lost 5 bases, J lost 2 bases, and 8 bases stayed unmatched.

This clonotype was seen repeatedly, ten times or more. The rearrangement links TRBV20-1 to TRBJ1-5; D is unresolved. The germline V gene encodes CDR1 DFQATT and CDR2 SNEGSKA (reference sequence). Deletions cut 5 bases from V and 2 bases from J, with 7 bases between. The CDR3 is made up of 12 amino acids. This CDR3 is CSAVQGNQPQHF. The DNA for the CDR3 is TGCAGTGCTGTCCAGGGCAATCAGCCCCAGCATTTT.

This clonotype appeared a few times. V usage is TRBV7-2 and J usage is TRBJ2-5; tentative D call: TRBD1 (5 bases). The CDR3 loop spans 15 amino acids. The V and J ends lost 5 bases and 0 bases respectively, with 13 bases between them. The germline gives CDR1 SGHTA, CDR2 FQGNSA. DNA for the CDR3: TGTGCCAGCAGCCGATTTCGGACAAACCAAGAGACCCAGTACTTC. Translating it yields CASSRFRTNQETQYF.

V and J are TRBV2 and TRBJ2-7; D gene uncertain. This CDR3 region has 14 residues. CDR1 and CDR2 from the germline V gene are SNHLY and FYNNEI. Between the trimmed V and J ends, which lost 1 base and 0 bases, there was a span of 7 bases. CDR3 sequence reads: CASSEVRSSYEQYV. CDR3 in DNA: TGTGCCAGCAGTGAAGTGAGGAGCTCCTACGAGCAGTACGTC.

This rearrangement joins TRBV4-3 to TRBJ1-2; D remains ambiguous. The CDR3 loop spans 13 amino acids. The ends were cut back, 1 base at V and 8 bases at J, with 11 bases in the middle. Germline CDR1 reads LGHNA; CDR2 reads YSLEER. The CDR3 here is CASSQGYGSGYTF. CDR3 in DNA: TGCGCCAGCAGCCAAGGTTATGGGTCCGGCTACACCTTC.

This clonotype was counted ten times or more. The chain is built from TRBV6-5 and TRBJ1-6; D gene unclear. The V and J ends lost 3 bases and 6 bases respectively, with 9 bases between them. CDR1 is MNHEY, CDR2 SVGAGI, per germline. The CDR3 contains 14 residues. CDR3: CASSYVQPNSPLHF. For the CDR3, the DNA is TGTGCCAGCAGTTATGTCCAGCCTAATTCACCCCTCCACTTT.

This clonotype has only a few counts. V gene TRBV6-5 combines with J gene TRBJ2-1; TRBD2 matches 13 bases. This CDR3 has 16 amino acids. V was clipped by 1 base and J by 8 bases; unmatched bases: 5. Per the germline V gene, CDR1 is MNHEY and CDR2 is SVGAGI. CDR3 DNA: TGTGCCAGCAGTTACTTCACTAGCGGGGGGGTCTATGAGCAGTTCTTC. Translated, it gives CASSYFTSGGVYEQFF.

This clonotype was observed a handful of times. The chain uses TRBV4-1 and TRBJ2-2; D ambiguous. Germline V gives CDR1 MGHRA, CDR2 YSYEKL. This CDR3 is 14 amino acids long. V dropped 1 base and J dropped 4 bases, with 7 bases sitting between them. The CDR3 DNA reads TGCGCCAGCAGCCAAGGATGGGGCACCGGGGAGCTGTTTTTT. Protein sequence: CASSQGWGTGELFF.

The gene calls are TRBV7-9 and TRBJ2-7; no definite D call. The CDR3 length is 14 residues. The germline CDR1 and CDR2 sequences are SEHNR and FQNEAQ (reference sequence). The germline V and J ends were trimmed by 3 bases and 8 bases, with 17 bases remaining between them. DNA for the CDR3: TGTGCCAGCAGCTTTGAAGCGTCTACGACCAAGCAGTACTTC. It codes for CASSFEASTTKQYF.

This clonotype has only one observation. The chain carries TRBV24-1 and TRBJ2-7; D is unclear. This CDR3 region has 17 residues. Trimming took 1 base from V and 1 from J, leaving 16 bases between them. Germline V CDR1 and CDR2: KGHDR, SFDVKD. The DNA of the CDR3 is TGTGCCACCAGTGATTTTCCCTATCGGGCTGTATCCTACGAGCAGTACGTC. It translates to CATSDFPYRAVSYEQYV.

V gene TRBV28 combines with J gene TRBJ2-3; possibly TRBD1 or TRBD2 for D (6 bases each). The germline CDR1 and CDR2 sequences are MDHEN and SYDVKM. CDR3 length equals 18 residues. V was cut by 3 bases and J by 2 bases, with 21 bases left in between. The CDR3 reads CASSFWGDPHRVTDTQYF. CDR3 sequence (DNA): TGTGCCAGCAGTTTTTGGGGGGACCCTCACAGGGTCACAGATACGCAGTATTTT.